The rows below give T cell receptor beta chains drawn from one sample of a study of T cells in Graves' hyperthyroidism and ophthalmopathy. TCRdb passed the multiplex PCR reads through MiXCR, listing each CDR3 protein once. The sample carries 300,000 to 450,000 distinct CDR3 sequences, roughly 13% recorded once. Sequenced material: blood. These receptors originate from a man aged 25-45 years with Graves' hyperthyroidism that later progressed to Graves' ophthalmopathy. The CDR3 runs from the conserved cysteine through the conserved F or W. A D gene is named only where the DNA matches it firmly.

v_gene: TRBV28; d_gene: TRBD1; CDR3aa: CASSTPGQGAGRQPQHF
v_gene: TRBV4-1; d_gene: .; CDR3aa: CASSHFGSPLHF
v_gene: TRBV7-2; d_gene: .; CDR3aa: CASSLAASSSYEQYF
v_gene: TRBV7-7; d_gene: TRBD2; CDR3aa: CASSLVGGGVGGTGELFF
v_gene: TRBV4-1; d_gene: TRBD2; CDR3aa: CASSQELAGRTYEQYF
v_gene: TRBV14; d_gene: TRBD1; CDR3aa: CASIPGTGGNYGYTF
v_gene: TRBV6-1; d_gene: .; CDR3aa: CASSRTPRNTEAFF
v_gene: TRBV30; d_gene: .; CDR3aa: CAWSVGPTGHTEAFF
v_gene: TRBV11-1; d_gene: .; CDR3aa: CASSSLRSTDTQYF
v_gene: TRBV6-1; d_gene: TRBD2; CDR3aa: CASRQLAGGTDTQYF
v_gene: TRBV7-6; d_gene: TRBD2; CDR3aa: CASSLRTSSMETQYF
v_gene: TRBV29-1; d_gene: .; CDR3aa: CSVWTDGELFF
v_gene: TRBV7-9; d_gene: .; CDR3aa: CASGPRRGGTVNTEAFF
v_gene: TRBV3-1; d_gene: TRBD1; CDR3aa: CASSQDGQGNTEAFF
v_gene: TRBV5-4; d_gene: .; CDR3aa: CASSLEHSIYTF
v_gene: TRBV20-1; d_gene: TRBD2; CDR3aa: CSAGGLAGGIANTGELFF
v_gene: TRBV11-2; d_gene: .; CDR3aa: CASSLNPQGTEAFF
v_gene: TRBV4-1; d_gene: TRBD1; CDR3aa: CASSQRWLGTGVANYGYTF
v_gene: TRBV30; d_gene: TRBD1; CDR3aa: CAWSPDRGDQPQHF
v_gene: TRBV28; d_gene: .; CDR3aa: CASTGQMYGYTF